These 13 T cell receptor beta chains originate from one sample sequenced in a study of blood T cell repertoires in COVID-19. Generated by immunoSEQ multiplex PCR, the TCRdb table keeps only in-frame clones and is missing some. The table has roughly 200,000 clones, 80% to 90% seen once; the top ten hold more than 2.5%. The sample comprised peripheral blood. The source is a man aged 55-75 years with acute or convalescent COVID-19.

V and J are TRBV10-3 and TRBJ2-1; 7 bases are a match to TRBD2. The CDR3 is 15 residues long. After removal of 2 bases from V and 7 bases from J, the junction contained 8 bases not matched to a gene. Germline V gene sequence: CDR1 ENHRY, CDR2 SYGVKD. CDR3 residues: CAISERGGGRNEQFF. The CDR3 DNA reads as TGTGCCATCAGTGAGAGAGGAGGCGGGAGAAATGAGCAGTTCTTC.

The V call is TRBV19, the J call TRBJ1-1, with 8 bases matching TRBD1. Germline values: CDR1 LNHDA, CDR2 SQIVND (reference sequence). The trim removed 5 bases at V and 5 bases at J, leaving 4 bases unmatched. The CDR3 consists of 13 residues. CDR3 DNA: TGTGCCAGTAGTCCGGACAGGGTTACTGAAGCTTTCTTT. It codes for CASSPDRVTEAFF.

This clone has a single count. The chain combines TRBV28 with TRBJ1-1, with D unclear. The CDR3 spans 12 residues. The germline gives CDR1 MDHEN, CDR2 SYDVKM. Between the trimmed V and J ends, which lost 7 bases and 5 bases, there was a span of 11 bases. The CDR3 nucleotides read TGTGCCAGCACCCCTCCCGGTACTGAAGCTTTCTTT. Translated: CASTPPGTEAFF.

The chain employs TRBV6-5 and TRBJ1-1; 8 nucleotides match TRBD1. Germline lookup yields CDR1 MNHEY and CDR2 SVGAGI. The CDR3 is 15 residues long. The V segment lost 2 bases and the J segment 1 base; nucleotides outside the gene matches: 3. The CDR3 region has the DNA TGTGCCAGCAGTTACCTCGGGACAGGGAACACTGAAGCTTTCTTT. Its translation: CASSYLGTGNTEAFF.

The V and J genes are TRBV6-2 or TRBV6-3 and TRBJ2-3; tentative D call: TRBD2 (5 bases). Trimming removed 5 bases from V and 0 bases from J, with 12 bases in between. From germline, CDR1 is MNHEY and CDR2 SVGEGT. The CDR3 runs 15 residues. In DNA form, the CDR3 reads TGTGCCAGCAGTAATTTAGCGCATAGCACAGATACGCAGTATTTT. It translates to CASSNLAHSTDTQYF.

This chain uses TRBV7-6 with TRBJ2-3; TRBD2 is a possible D gene (6 bases). This CDR3 contains 14 residues. Trimming shortened V by 2 bases and J by 4 bases, and 10 bases separated the two germline ends. Germline CDR1 and CDR2: SGHVS and FNYEAQ. The CDR3 loop is CASSLTEGPDTQYF. CDR3 nucleotides: TGTGCCAGCAGCTTAACGGAGGGTCCAGATACGCAGTATTTT.

The rearrangement links TRBV5-6 to TRBJ2-7; D is ambiguous. CDR1 and CDR2 (germline): SGHDT, YYEEEE. The V end lost 3 bases, the J end lost 5 bases, and 9 bases lay between the germline ends. This CDR3 comprises 12 residues. The CDR3 reads CASSSAVHEQYF. In nucleotides, the CDR3 is TGTGCCAGCAGCTCGGCGGTCCACGAGCAGTACTTC.

This rearrangement joins TRBV10-2 to TRBJ2-1; possible D gene TRBD1, 6 bases. CDR3 length: 13 amino acids. Trimming left V 3 bases short and J 16 bases short, with 19 bases between. Germline CDR1 and CDR2: WSHSY and SAAADI. The DNA for the CDR3 is TGCGCCAGCAGTGACGCCGGGCCAGGGGAAGCCTTCTTC. It yields the protein CASSDAGPGEAFF.

V and J are TRBV5-1 and TRBJ2-7; TRBD2 agrees at 8 bases. The V segment lost 0 bases and the J segment 2 bases; nucleotides outside the gene matches: 7. CDR3 length: 16 amino acids. The germline CDR1 and CDR2 sequences are SGHRS and YFSETQ. The CDR3 DNA reads TGCGCCAGCAGCTTGGCGGAGACTAGCGTCGCCTACGAGCAGTACTTC. Its protein is CASSLAETSVAYEQYF.

This clone appeared a few times. The chain carries TRBV7-3 and TRBJ2-1; 9 bases map to TRBD1. The CDR3 is 17 amino acids. The germline V gene encodes CDR1 SGHTA and CDR2 FQGTGA. The V and J ends lost 5 bases and 2 bases, in that order; junction bases with no gene match: 10. The CDR3 region is CASSKKGTGSPYNEQFF. The CDR3 DNA reads TGTGCCAGCAGCAAAAAAGGGACAGGGTCTCCCTACAATGAGCAGTTCTTC.

The V call is TRBV19, the J call TRBJ2-1; the match to TRBD2 covers 10 bases. CDR1 LNHDA and CDR2 SQIVND come from the germline V gene (reference sequence). The CDR3 has 19 residues. V trimming: 4 bases; J trimming: 3 bases; junction bases outside the gene matches: 15. The CDR3: CASSKALAGRTNIYNEQFF. Here the CDR3 DNA reads TGTGCCAGTAGTAAGGCACTAGCGGGACGCACCAACATCTACAATGAGCAGTTCTTC.

The chain has TRBV7-2 and TRBJ2-5, with D hard to call. The CDR3 covers 13 residues. With 1 base removed from V and 7 bases from J, the gap between germline ends came to 10 bases. From germline, CDR1 is SGHTA and CDR2 FQGNSA. CDR3 amino acids: CASSLGGTTTQYF. CDR3 bases: TGTGCCAGCAGCTTAGGTGGCACAACGACCCAGTACTTC.

This clone showed up just a few times. V is TRBV6-4 and J is TRBJ1-1; D unclear. The CDR3 is made up of 13 amino acids. CDR1 is MRHNA, CDR2 SNTAGT, per germline. The V end was cut by 4 bases, the J end by 4 bases, with 10 bases between. Here the CDR3 DNA reads TGTGCCAGCAGTGTGGCCACGGGCACTGAAGCTTTCTTT. Translated, it gives CASSVATGTEAFF.